The next 2 T cell receptor beta chains were all read from a single sample in a study of graft-versus-host responses after intestinal transplantation. Assay used: immunoSEQ multiplex PCR; TCRdb lists only in-frame clones, some missing. The sample lists tens of thousands of clones, 90% to 95% occurring once. Their antigen targets remain unknown. The starting material was unstimulated CD8+ T cells sorted from spleen or lymph node cells, obtained before intestinal transplant. These receptors were collected from a human donor who received an intestinal transplant.

The J gene is TRBJ2-7, the V gene TRBV5-1; 11 positions agree with TRBD2. This CDR3 has 16 residues. CDR1 is SGHRS, CDR2 YFSETQ, per germline. The J segment lost 4 bases and the V segment lost 2 bases, leaving 8 bases of the junction unmatched. The CDR3 loop reads CASSLLPGTSGYEQYF. As DNA, the CDR3 is TGCGCCAGCAGCTTATTACCCGGGACTAGCGGATACGAGCAGTACTTC.

The V and J genes are TRBV2 and TRBJ2-1; 8 bases map to TRBD2. This CDR3 comprises 21 residues. Germline-derived CDR1 and CDR2 are SNHLY and FYNNEI. With V trimmed by 1 base and J by 0 bases, 17 bases remained unmatched. CDR3 nucleotide sequence: TGTGCCAGCAGTGAAGGACGGGCGGGGGGTCTTATTACTAGCTCCTACAATGAGCAGTTCTTC. It translates to CASSEGRAGGLITSSYNEQFF.